The 2 T cell receptor beta chains below come from one sample, sequenced in a study of glioma-infiltrating T cells after dendritic cell vaccination. Sample time point: after dendritic cell vaccination, including at tumor progression/relapse. Profiled with immunoSEQ multiplex PCR; TCRdb holds only in-frame clones, not every one. In the table there are 70,000 to 100,000 clones, less than 90% of which are singletons. The sequenced sample was blood, obtained after dendritic cell vaccination. The origin of the receptors is a human donor with glioblastoma.

The chain employs TRBV6-6 and TRBJ1-1, with 9 bases matching TRBD1. This CDR3 has 14 residues. Unmatched junction bases numbered 0, after V lost 0 bases and J lost 4 bases. Germline V gene lookup returns CDR1 MNHNY and CDR2 SVGAGI (reference sequence). CDR3 residues: CASSYSTGGTEAFF. CDR3 in DNA: TGTGCCAGCAGTTACTCGACAGGGGGCACTGAAGCTTTCTTT.

CDR3 nucleotides: TGTGCCAGCTCCCTAAGTGACAGCTCCTACGAGCAGTACTTC. It yields the protein CASSLSDSSYEQYF. The chain links TRBV27 to TRBJ2-5; TRBD1 is a possible D gene (5 bases). TRBJ2-7 explains the end of the DNA better; the J call may be wrong. CDR3 size: 14 residues. Germline loops: CDR1 MNHEY, CDR2 SMNVEV (reference sequence).